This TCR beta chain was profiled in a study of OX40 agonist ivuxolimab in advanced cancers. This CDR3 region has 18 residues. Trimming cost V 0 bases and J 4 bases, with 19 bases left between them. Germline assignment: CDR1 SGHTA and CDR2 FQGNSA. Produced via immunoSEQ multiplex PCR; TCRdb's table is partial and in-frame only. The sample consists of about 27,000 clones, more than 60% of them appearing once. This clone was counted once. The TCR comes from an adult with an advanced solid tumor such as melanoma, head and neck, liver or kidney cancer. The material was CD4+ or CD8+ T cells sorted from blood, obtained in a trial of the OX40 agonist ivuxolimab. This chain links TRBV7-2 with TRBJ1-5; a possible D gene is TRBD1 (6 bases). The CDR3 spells CASSLALGGRELNQPQHF. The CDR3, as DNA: TGTGCCAGCAGCTTAGCCCTAGGGGGGCGAGAGCTTAATCAGCCCCAGCATTTT.